The clone carrying this TCR beta chain was observed a handful of times. The antigen is not known. TCRdb reanalysed the 5' RACE reads using MiXCR and keeps one entry per CDR3 protein. In the table there are a few hundred thousand distinct CDR3 sequences, roughly 10% of which are singletons. This specimen comes from a study of T-cell memory formation after mild COVID-19. Overall study findings and caveats: CD4+ bias marked clones expanding day 15 to 37, unlike balanced contracting clones.

Trimming took 1 base from V and 1 from J, leaving 10 bases between them. CDR1 SGHTA and CDR2 FQGNSA come from the germline V gene. This CDR3 has 16 amino acids. Sequences were obtained from PBMCs or a T cell subset sorted from them (not recorded which). The sequence came from a man aged 18 to 30 who had mild COVID-19 (a few samples of this study predate the infection). Cell type and time point are not known. V is TRBV7-2 and J is TRBJ2-2; no clear D. The CDR3 region is CASSLDPPGNTGELFF. The DNA of the CDR3 is TGTGCCAGCAGCTTAGATCCTCCAGGGAACACCGGGGAGCTGTTTTTT.